A selection of T cell receptor beta chains follows, all from one sample in a study of CXCR3-negative and CXCR3-positive naive CD8 T cells. With the 5' RACE reads reprocessed, TCRdb shows one record per CDR3 protein and no DNA. The table lists about 81,000 distinct CDR3 sequences, with about 1.4% in the top ten. The specimen sequenced was naive CXCR3- CD8+ T cells from blood. The receptors derive from a human donor in good health. Some clones in this sample may be carry-over from other donors' samples. Both conserved end residues are part of each CDR3.

length	J	V	CDR3
14	TRBJ2-7	TRBV28	CASSFVGTAYEQYF
20	TRBJ2-1	TRBV4-1	CASSQGASGVGLAGDNEQFF
12	TRBJ2-7	TRBV7-2	CASSFTGYEQYF
14	TRBJ1-1	TRBV5-1	CASSWGQGNTEAFF
15	TRBJ2-1	TRBV9	CASTPEGLNNNEQFF
16	TRBJ2-2	TRBV12-3/TRBV12-4	CASSSRDSANTGELFF
16	TRBJ2-7	TRBV15	CATSRETTGSFYEQYF
13	TRBJ2-7	TRBV20-1	CSASVGSGYEQYF
13	TRBJ2-2	TRBV29-1	CSVEPTLGGELFF
16	TRBJ2-7	TRBV6-5	CASSYPGLAGSYEQYF
14	TRBJ2-7	TRBV28	CASTTLLEGYEQYF
12	TRBJ1-1	TRBV2	CASRGMNTEAFF
15	TRBJ2-3	TRBV5-5	CASSSGQTSTDTQYF
14	TRBJ1-1	TRBV27	CASSFFGSGTEAFF
17	TRBJ1-1	TRBV15	CATSRDGGGGLNTEAFF
13	TRBJ1-2	TRBV7-9	CASSRQTLDGYTF
16	TRBJ2-1	TRBV10-3	CAISDLSGGAYNEQFF
13	TRBJ1-4	TRBV29-1	CSVEDGKGDKLFF
14	TRBJ1-1	TRBV10-3	CAITIGPANTEAFF
16	TRBJ1-1	TRBV5-1	CASSLDVDSRGTEAFF
13	TRBJ1-2	TRBV29-1	CSVEDGEPYGYTF
19	TRBJ2-7	TRBV4-1	CASSLATGTSGGTYYEQYF
14	TRBJ2-3	TRBV29-1	CSVDRGVHTDTQYF
12	TRBJ1-1	TRBV29-1	CSVDGQNTEAFF
16	TRBJ2-2	TRBV29-1	CSALSGGPTNTGELFF
16	TRBJ2-7	TRBV11-3	CASEPLSTTGAYEQYF
16	TRBJ2-3	TRBV29-1	CSVEVDRRRGTDTQYF
15	TRBJ1-2	TRBV28	CASSYLRQHPKENTF
16	TRBJ2-1	TRBV3-1	CASSQESTSGSPEQFF
13	TRBJ2-5	TRBV12-3/TRBV12-4	CASTRQGRETQYF
15	TRBJ2-7	TRBV5-1	CASSRTGTQSYEQYF
16	TRBJ1-2	TRBV12-3/TRBV12-4	CASSPDRAATLYGYTF
14	TRBJ2-7	TRBV4-1	CASSHYLRAGEQYF
13	TRBJ2-7	TRBV5-5	CASSLVGSVEQYF
16	TRBJ1-5	TRBV14	CASRPKRRAGGQPQHF
12	TRBJ2-5	TRBV30	CALAGDTETQYF
15	TRBJ2-3	TRBV5-1	CASSFSGGSTDTQYF
16	TRBJ2-7	TRBV5-6	CASSLELGTNSYEQYF
12	TRBJ2-2	TRBV2	CASLGGTGELFF
19	TRBJ2-2	TRBV3-1	CASSQDPQGTLEGAGELFF
16	TRBJ2-3	TRBV6-5	CASSFYQGRGEDTQYF